This T cell receptor beta chain was observed in a study of blood T cell repertoires in COVID-19. Assay: immunoSEQ multiplex PCR; the TCRdb copy retains only in-frame clones and omits some. The data contain 37,000 or so clones, around 85% of them singletons. The receptor's source is a human donor in a cohort sampled during active COVID-19. Sequenced sample: peripheral blood.

This CDR3 is CASSPSEPTANIQYF. Written as DNA, the CDR3 is TGTGCCAGCAGTCCTAGCGAGCCCACTGCAAACATTCAGTACTTC. The J gene is TRBJ2-4, the V gene TRBV2; tentatively, D is TRBD2 (6 bases). This CDR3 is 15 amino acids long. The V end lost 5 bases, the J end lost 6 bases, and 17 bases lay between the germline ends. From germline, CDR1 is SNHLY and CDR2 FYNNEI. Using reference TRBV2 and TRBJ2-4 for the parts outside the CDR3, the full variable domain is EPEVTQTPSHQVTQMGQEVILRCVPISNHLYFYWYRQILGQKVEFLVSFYNNEISEKSEIFDDQFSVERPDGSNFTLKIRSTKLEDSAMYFCASSPSEPTANIQYFGAGTRLSVL.